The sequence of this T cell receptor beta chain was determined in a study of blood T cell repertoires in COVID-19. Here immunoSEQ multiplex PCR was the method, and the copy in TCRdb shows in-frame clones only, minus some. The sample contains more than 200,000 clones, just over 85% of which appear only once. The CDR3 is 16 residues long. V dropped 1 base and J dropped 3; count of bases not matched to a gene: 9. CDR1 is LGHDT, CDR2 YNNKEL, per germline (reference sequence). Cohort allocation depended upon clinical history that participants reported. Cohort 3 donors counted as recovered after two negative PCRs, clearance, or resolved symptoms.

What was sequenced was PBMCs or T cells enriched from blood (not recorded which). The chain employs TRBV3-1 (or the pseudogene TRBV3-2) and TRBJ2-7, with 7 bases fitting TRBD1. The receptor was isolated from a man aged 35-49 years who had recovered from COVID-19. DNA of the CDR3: TGTGCCAGCAGCCAAGGACAGGGTCGAGGAGGCTACGAGCAGTACTTC. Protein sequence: CASSQGQGRGGYEQYF.